A single sample gave rise to the 3 T cell receptor beta chains below, sequenced in a study of OX40 agonist ivuxolimab in advanced cancers. The data were produced by immunoSEQ multiplex PCR, yet TCRdb's version contains in-frame clones alone and is incomplete. The sample consists of about 46,000 clones, more than 85% of them appearing once. Sequenced here: CD4+ or CD8+ T cells sorted from blood, sampled in a trial of the OX40 agonist ivuxolimab. These receptors originate from an adult with an advanced solid tumor such as melanoma, head and neck, liver or kidney cancer.

The V gene is TRBV11-2, the J gene TRBJ1-6; D is unresolved. Looked up from germline, CDR1 is SGHAT and CDR2 is FQNNGV. Trimming stripped 1 base from V and 0 bases from J, with 10 bases between. The CDR3 totals 17 residues. The CDR3 nucleotides read TGTGCCAGCAGCTTAGCCATTTTAGCCTCCTATAATTCACCCCTCCACTTT. Residues: CASSLAILASYNSPLHF.

V is TRBV11-2 and J is TRBJ2-4; D might be TRBD2 (5 bases). Trimming took 5 bases from V and 2 from J, leaving 13 bases between them. Per the germline V gene, CDR1 is SGHAT and CDR2 is FQNNGV. This CDR3 has 15 residues. The CDR3 coding sequence is TGTGCCAGCAGCGCGGGTTGGGGATCCAAAAACATTCAGTACTTC. This translates into CASSAGWGSKNIQYF. The whole variable domain, filled in from reference TRBV11-2 and TRBJ2-4, reads EAGVAQSPRYKIIEKRQSVAFWCNPISGHATLYWYQQILGQGPKLLIQFQNNGVVDDSQLPKDRFSAERLKGVDSTLKIQPAKLEDSAVYLCASSAGWGSKNIQYFGAGTRLSVL.

The rearrangement joins TRBV5-4 to TRBJ1-2; D unclear. Looked up from germline, CDR1 is SGHNT and CDR2 is YYREEE (reference sequence). The CDR3 contains 12 residues. V lost 0 bases and J 5 bases, leaving 5 bases between the germline ends. The CDR3, as DNA: TGTGCCAGCAGCTTGGTTCCATATGGCTACACCTTC. It codes for CASSLVPYGYTF.